These T cell receptor beta chains were read from a single sample in a study of blood T cell repertoires in COVID-19. The assay was immunoSEQ multiplex PCR, and TCRdb's table has in-frame clones only and misses some. The repertoire includes about 150,000 clones, around 81% of them detected once, and about 8% sits in the top ten. Sequenced: peripheral blood. The receptors were gathered from a woman in her sixties or seventies with active or convalescent COVID-19. Each CDR3 is given with its conserved first and last residue. Fields, in order: V gene, J gene, D gene, clone size, CDR3 protein, CDR3 DNA. The D gene is left open where the match is weak. Expanded clones are given a class, and other clones once, few, many or no size at all.

v_call: TRBV20-1; j_call: TRBJ2-3; d_call: TRBD1; clone_size: -; cdr3_aa: CSASGDRVKDTQYF; cdr3_nt: TGCAGTGCTAGTGGGGACAGGGTAAAAGATACGCAGTATTTT
v_call: TRBV27; j_call: TRBJ2-7; d_call: TRBD2; clone_size: -; cdr3_aa: CASGITGGTYEQYF; cdr3_nt: TGTGCCAGCGGTATAACGGGAGGGACCTACGAGCAGTACTTC
v_call: TRBV15; j_call: TRBJ1-2; d_call: TRBD1; clone_size: -; cdr3_aa: CATSINRGGYTF; cdr3_nt: TGTGCCACCAGCATTAACAGGGGTGGCTACACCTTC
v_call: TRBV6-2/TRBV6-3; j_call: TRBJ1-5; d_call: -; clone_size: -; cdr3_aa: CASSYSRGLGQPQHF; cdr3_nt: TGTGCCAGCAGTTACTCCCGCGGGTTGGGGCAGCCCCAGCATTTT
v_call: TRBV19; j_call: TRBJ2-1; d_call: -; clone_size: -; cdr3_aa: CASSMSAWGEQFF; cdr3_nt: TGTGCCAGTAGTATGAGTGCCTGGGGCGAGCAGTTCTTC
v_call: TRBV5-6; j_call: TRBJ2-7; d_call: -; clone_size: -; cdr3_aa: CASSIQGILYEQYF; cdr3_nt: TGTGCCAGCAGTATTCAGGGGATCTTATACGAGCAGTACTTC
v_call: TRBV19; j_call: TRBJ2-3; d_call: TRBD1; clone_size: -; cdr3_aa: CASRPTGPDTQYF; cdr3_nt: TGTGCCAGTAGGCCGACAGGGCCTGATACGCAGTATTTT
v_call: TRBV6-5; j_call: TRBJ1-2; d_call: -; clone_size: -; cdr3_aa: CASSPGGPSYTF; cdr3_nt: TGTGCCAGCAGCCCGGGAGGCCCGAGCTACACCTTC
v_call: TRBV6-1; j_call: TRBJ1-1; d_call: -; clone_size: -; cdr3_aa: CASSEVIEAFF; cdr3_nt: TGTGCCAGCAGTGAAGTTATCGAAGCTTTCTTT
v_call: TRBV6-1; j_call: TRBJ1-1; d_call: TRBD1; clone_size: -; cdr3_aa: CASSEQGADTEAFF; cdr3_nt: TGTGCCAGCAGTGAACAGGGGGCCGACACTGAAGCTTTCTTT
v_call: TRBV24-1; j_call: TRBJ2-2; d_call: TRBD1; clone_size: -; cdr3_aa: CATSRTGYTGELFF; cdr3_nt: TGTGCCACCAGCCGGACAGGGTATACCGGGGAGCTGTTTTTT
v_call: TRBV5-6; j_call: TRBJ2-1; d_call: TRBD2; clone_size: -; cdr3_aa: CASSSSGSSYNEQFF; cdr3_nt: TGTGCCAGCAGCTCTAGCGGGAGCTCCTACAATGAGCAGTTCTTC
v_call: TRBV12-3/TRBV12-4; j_call: TRBJ1-5; d_call: -; clone_size: -; cdr3_aa: CASSLQGAQHF; cdr3_nt: TGTGCCAGCAGTTTACAGGGTGCCCAGCATTTT
v_call: TRBV2; j_call: TRBJ1-5; d_call: -; clone_size: -; cdr3_aa: CASSDQLNQPQHF; cdr3_nt: TGTGCCAGCAGTGATCAACTCAATCAGCCCCAGCATTTT
v_call: TRBV7-2; j_call: TRBJ1-1; d_call: -; clone_size: -; cdr3_aa: CASTSYLNTEAFF; cdr3_nt: TGTGCCAGCACCTCGTACTTGAACACTGAAGCTTTCTTT
v_call: TRBV19; j_call: TRBJ2-1; d_call: -; clone_size: -; cdr3_aa: CASSIKRHRLVYNEQFF; cdr3_nt: TGTGCCAGTAGTATAAAACGGCACAGGTTGGTATACAATGAGCAGTTCTTC
v_call: TRBV6-5; j_call: TRBJ1-4; d_call: -; clone_size: -; cdr3_aa: CASRSTGYGEKLFF; cdr3_nt: TGTGCCAGCAGATCGACCGGGTACGGAGAAAAACTGTTTTTT
v_call: TRBV19; j_call: TRBJ2-2; d_call: TRBD1; clone_size: -; cdr3_aa: CASSLPLGQGNTGELFF; cdr3_nt: TGTGCCAGTAGCTTACCCCTGGGACAGGGGAACACCGGGGAGCTGTTTTTT
v_call: TRBV28; j_call: TRBJ1-4; d_call: -; clone_size: few; cdr3_aa: CASSFTPASFEKLFF; cdr3_nt: TGTGCCAGCAGTTTTACCCCCGCGTCATTTGAAAAGCTGTTTTTT
v_call: TRBV30; j_call: TRBJ2-3; d_call: -; clone_size: -; cdr3_aa: CAWSGSGGADTQYF; cdr3_nt: TGTGCCTGGAGCGGTAGCGGAGGCGCAGATACGCAGTATTTT
v_call: TRBV14; j_call: TRBJ2-1; d_call: TRBD2; clone_size: -; cdr3_aa: CASSQGPIGRAYNEQFF; cdr3_nt: TGTGCCAGCAGCCAAGGACCGATCGGGAGGGCCTACAATGAGCAGTTCTTC
v_call: TRBV7-2; j_call: TRBJ1-3; d_call: -; clone_size: once; cdr3_aa: CASSLLSVGNTIYF; cdr3_nt: TGTGCCAGCAGCTTACTGTCTGTTGGAAACACCATATATTTT
v_call: TRBV29-1; j_call: TRBJ2-3; d_call: TRBD1; clone_size: -; cdr3_aa: CSVPGSTGFTDTQYF; cdr3_nt: TGCAGCGTCCCCGGGTCGACAGGGTTCACAGATACGCAGTATTTT